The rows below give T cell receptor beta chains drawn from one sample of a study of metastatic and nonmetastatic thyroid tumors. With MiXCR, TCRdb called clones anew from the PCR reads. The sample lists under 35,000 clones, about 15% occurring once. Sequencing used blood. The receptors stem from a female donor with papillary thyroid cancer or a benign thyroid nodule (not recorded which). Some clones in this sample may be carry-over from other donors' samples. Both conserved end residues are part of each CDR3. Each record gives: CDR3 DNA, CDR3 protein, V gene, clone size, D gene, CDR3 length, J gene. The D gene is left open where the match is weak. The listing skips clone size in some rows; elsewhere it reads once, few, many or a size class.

CDR3 DNA: TGTGCCAGCTCCCTAATAGACGCCACTGAAGCTTTCTTT
CDR3 protein: CASSLIDATEAFF
V gene: TRBV18
clone size: many
D gene: .
CDR3 length: 13
J gene: TRBJ1-1

CDR3 DNA: TGTGCCAGCAGGCCTCCTCCAGTGGATGGCTACACCTTC
CDR3 protein: CASRPPPVDGYTF
V gene: TRBV28
clone size: .
D gene: .
CDR3 length: 13
J gene: TRBJ1-2

CDR3 DNA: TGTGCCAGCAGATCAACCCCTAGGCAGGATAACACGGGGGAGCTGTTTTTT
CDR3 protein: CASRSTPRQDNTGELFF
V gene: TRBV28
clone size: few
D gene: .
CDR3 length: 17
J gene: TRBJ2-2

CDR3 DNA: TGTGCCAGCAGTTTAGGAACTTGGTCGGGACTGCCGAACACTGAAGCTTTCTTT
CDR3 protein: CASSLGTWSGLPNTEAFF
V gene: TRBV12-3/TRBV12-4
clone size: many
D gene: .
CDR3 length: 18
J gene: TRBJ1-1

CDR3 DNA: TGCGCCAGCAGCCAGGGAGTGGTCTCCGAGAACCTCCACTTT
CDR3 protein: CASSQGVVSENLHF
V gene: TRBV5-1
clone size: many
D gene: .
CDR3 length: 14
J gene: TRBJ1-6

CDR3 DNA: TGTGCCAGCAGGCAGGGGATAGGATCACCCCTCCACTTT
CDR3 protein: CASRQGIGSPLHF
V gene: TRBV28
clone size: many
D gene: .
CDR3 length: 13
J gene: TRBJ1-6

CDR3 DNA: TGTGCCAGTAGTATAGGAGGCCAGGGGAGGAGAGAAGCTTTCTTT
CDR3 protein: CASSIGGQGRREAFF
V gene: TRBV19
clone size: .
D gene: .
CDR3 length: 15
J gene: TRBJ1-1

CDR3 DNA: TGTGCCTGGAGTATCGGCAGGACGTATGGCTACACCTTC
CDR3 protein: CAWSIGRTYGYTF
V gene: TRBV30
clone size: once
D gene: .
CDR3 length: 13
J gene: TRBJ1-2

CDR3 DNA: TGTGCCAGCATCCCCCAGATTGCGGGGGTGCCAGGTGAGCAGTTCTTC
CDR3 protein: CASIPQIAGVPGEQFF
V gene: TRBV12-3/TRBV12-4
clone size: .
D gene: TRBD2
CDR3 length: 16
J gene: TRBJ2-1

CDR3 DNA: TGCAGTGCTCCCCGCACTAGCGGGGGGGACTACAATGAGCAGTTCTTC
CDR3 protein: CSAPRTSGGDYNEQFF
V gene: TRBV20-1
clone size: many
D gene: TRBD2
CDR3 length: 16
J gene: TRBJ2-1

CDR3 DNA: TGTGCCTGGAGTGAAACCCAGGTCGGCGGGGAGCTGTTTTTT
CDR3 protein: CAWSETQVGGELFF
V gene: TRBV30
clone size: .
D gene: .
CDR3 length: 14
J gene: TRBJ2-2

CDR3 DNA: TGTGCCAGCAGCCGCCTACTAGCGGGAGTCTACGAGCAGTACTTC
CDR3 protein: CASSRLLAGVYEQYF
V gene: TRBV3-1
clone size: many
D gene: TRBD2
CDR3 length: 15
J gene: TRBJ2-7

CDR3 DNA: TGCGCCAGCAGCTCCGGGACGGACAACGAGCAGTACTTC
CDR3 protein: CASSSGTDNEQYF
V gene: TRBV5-1
clone size: medium-sized
D gene: .
CDR3 length: 13
J gene: TRBJ2-7

CDR3 DNA: TGCGCCAGCAGCCAAGATGGGTCCGCCTCTGGGGCCAACTTCCTGACTTTC
CDR3 protein: CASSQDGSASGANFLTF
V gene: TRBV4-3
clone size: .
D gene: .
CDR3 length: 17
J gene: TRBJ2-6

CDR3 DNA: TGTGCCAGCGGCGTGCTACAGGTGCCCCACCAAGAGACCCAGTACTTC
CDR3 protein: CASGVLQVPHQETQYF
V gene: TRBV7-2
clone size: few
D gene: .
CDR3 length: 16
J gene: TRBJ2-5

CDR3 DNA: TGTGCCAGCAGCTTAGCCCGAGGGGCAGGGGCCTACGAGCAGTACTTC
CDR3 protein: CASSLARGAGAYEQYF
V gene: TRBV11-1
clone size: many
D gene: .
CDR3 length: 16
J gene: TRBJ2-7

CDR3 DNA: TGTACCAGTAGTAACACGACAGGGGAACAGGAAGATACGCAGTATTTT
CDR3 protein: CTSSNTTGEQEDTQYF
V gene: TRBV19
clone size: .
D gene: TRBD1
CDR3 length: 16
J gene: TRBJ2-3

CDR3 DNA: TGTGCCAGCAATCCAGGGGAGACGGGCACTGAAACTTTCTTT
CDR3 protein: CASNPGETGTETFF
V gene: TRBV6-1
clone size: few
D gene: .
CDR3 length: 14
J gene: TRBJ1-1

CDR3 DNA: TGTGCCAGCAGTTCGGCCGGGACAGGGTGGAGGGTTGGGAATCAGCCCCAGCATTTT
CDR3 protein: CASSSAGTGWRVGNQPQHF
V gene: TRBV28
clone size: many
D gene: TRBD1
CDR3 length: 19
J gene: TRBJ1-5

CDR3 DNA: TGTGCCAGCAGCCCCACCGTTATTTCCGGGGAGCTGTTTTTT
CDR3 protein: CASSPTVISGELFF
V gene: TRBV7-2
clone size: many
D gene: .
CDR3 length: 14
J gene: TRBJ2-2

CDR3 DNA: TGCGCCAGCAGCTTGGACGCAGGGAACACTGAAGCTTTCTTT
CDR3 protein: CASSLDAGNTEAFF
V gene: TRBV5-1
clone size: many
D gene: .
CDR3 length: 14
J gene: TRBJ1-1

CDR3 DNA: TGTGCCAGCAGCTACATCACGGCGTTCAAAGAGGAGACCCAGTACTTC
CDR3 protein: CASSYITAFKEETQYF
V gene: TRBV7-9
clone size: .
D gene: .
CDR3 length: 16
J gene: TRBJ2-5

CDR3 DNA: TGTGCCAGCAGTGAGGGGGATGCGGGGGGAAATGGCTACACCTTC
CDR3 protein: CASSEGDAGGNGYTF
V gene: TRBV6-1
clone size: medium-sized
D gene: .
CDR3 length: 15
J gene: TRBJ1-2

CDR3 DNA: TGTGCCAGCAGCCGGGGGGCGGGGAACAATGAGCAGTTCTTC
CDR3 protein: CASSRGAGNNEQFF
V gene: TRBV12-3/TRBV12-4
clone size: many
D gene: .
CDR3 length: 14
J gene: TRBJ2-1

CDR3 DNA: TGCAGTGCTGTAGCGGGAGTTAAGCAGTTCTTC
CDR3 protein: CSAVAGVKQFF
V gene: TRBV20-1
clone size: once
D gene: TRBD2
CDR3 length: 11
J gene: TRBJ2-1

CDR3 DNA: TGTGCCGCCTCCGGGACAGAAAATCCTAGCACAGATACGCAGTATTTT
CDR3 protein: CAASGTENPSTDTQYF
V gene: TRBV10-3
clone size: many
D gene: TRBD1
CDR3 length: 16
J gene: TRBJ2-3

CDR3 DNA: TGTGCCAGCAGCTTAGCTTCGGGGAATTGGTACGAGCAGTACTTC
CDR3 protein: CASSLASGNWYEQYF
V gene: TRBV7-9
clone size: .
D gene: .
CDR3 length: 15
J gene: TRBJ2-7

CDR3 DNA: TGCAGTGCCAAGGCGACAAACAATCAGCCCCAGCATTTT
CDR3 protein: CSAKATNNQPQHF
V gene: TRBV20-1
clone size: many
D gene: .
CDR3 length: 13
J gene: TRBJ1-5

CDR3 DNA: TGCAGCGTTCAGGGTGCAGAGTACAATGAGCAGTTCTTC
CDR3 protein: CSVQGAEYNEQFF
V gene: TRBV29-1
clone size: many
D gene: .
CDR3 length: 13
J gene: TRBJ2-1

CDR3 DNA: TGTGCCAGCAGCCTATCTGGACAGGGCAATGAGCAGTTCTTC
CDR3 protein: CASSLSGQGNEQFF
V gene: TRBV7-3
clone size: many
D gene: TRBD1
CDR3 length: 14
J gene: TRBJ2-1

CDR3 DNA: TGCAGCGCCAATAGAGGCTACACCTTC
CDR3 protein: CSANRGYTF
V gene: TRBV20-1
clone size: medium-sized
D gene: .
CDR3 length: 9
J gene: TRBJ1-2

CDR3 DNA: TGTGCCAGCAGGGACCTCACCTATAGCAATCAGCCCCAGCATTTT
CDR3 protein: CASRDLTYSNQPQHF
V gene: TRBV27
clone size: many
D gene: .
CDR3 length: 15
J gene: TRBJ1-5

CDR3 DNA: TGCGCCAGCAGCTCACAGGGGGACCCTCGAGACGAGCAGTACTTC
CDR3 protein: CASSSQGDPRDEQYF
V gene: TRBV5-1
clone size: medium-sized
D gene: TRBD1
CDR3 length: 15
J gene: TRBJ2-7

CDR3 DNA: TGTGCCAGCAGCCGTTCGGAGGGGTACAATCAGCAGTTGTTC
CDR3 protein: CASSRSEGYNQQLF
V gene: TRBV12-3/TRBV12-4
clone size: .
D gene: .
CDR3 length: 14
J gene: TRBJ2-1

CDR3 DNA: TGTGCCAGCAGTTTTTGGGGCGTTAGCGGGAGGACTTCCTACGAGCAGTACTTC
CDR3 protein: CASSFWGVSGRTSYEQYF
V gene: TRBV28
clone size: .
D gene: TRBD2
CDR3 length: 18
J gene: TRBJ2-7

CDR3 DNA: TGTGCCAGCAGCCCCGTGCAGGAGACCCAGTACTTC
CDR3 protein: CASSPVQETQYF
V gene: TRBV6-2/TRBV6-3
clone size: many
D gene: .
CDR3 length: 12
J gene: TRBJ2-5

CDR3 DNA: TGTTCCAGCAGCTTGGGGTCCGGAGAGACCCAGTACTTC
CDR3 protein: CSSSLGSGETQYF
V gene: TRBV5-4
clone size: once
D gene: .
CDR3 length: 13
J gene: TRBJ2-5

CDR3 DNA: TGTGCCAGCACTAGAGACAGGCCCTCCTACGAGCAGTACTTC
CDR3 protein: CASTRDRPSYEQYF
V gene: TRBV6-1
clone size: medium-sized
D gene: .
CDR3 length: 14
J gene: TRBJ2-7

CDR3 DNA: TGCAGTGCTAGAGATAGCGGGAGGGCCAGGGAGCAGTACTTC
CDR3 protein: CSARDSGRAREQYF
V gene: TRBV20-1
clone size: many
D gene: TRBD2
CDR3 length: 14
J gene: TRBJ2-7

CDR3 DNA: TGTGCCAGCAGCCAAACTAGCGGGGGGGCCTACGAGCAGTACTTC
CDR3 protein: CASSQTSGGAYEQYF
V gene: TRBV4-2
clone size: medium-sized
D gene: TRBD2
CDR3 length: 15
J gene: TRBJ2-7

CDR3 DNA: TGTGCCAGCAGCCCTGGGGGCGAGGGGTCCTACGAGCAGTACTTC
CDR3 protein: CASSPGGEGSYEQYF
V gene: TRBV12-3/TRBV12-4
clone size: medium-sized
D gene: .
CDR3 length: 15
J gene: TRBJ2-7

CDR3 DNA: TGTGCCAGCAGCTTATTGGAAGGAAGCACCGGGGAGCTGTTTTTT
CDR3 protein: CASSLLEGSTGELFF
V gene: TRBV7-6
clone size: many
D gene: .
CDR3 length: 15
J gene: TRBJ2-2

CDR3 DNA: TGTGCCAGCGATAGATACACCTTC
CDR3 protein: CASDRYTF
V gene: TRBV7-9
clone size: many
D gene: .
CDR3 length: 8
J gene: TRBJ1-2

CDR3 DNA: TGCGCCAGCAGCTCGGCCACGGATCTTAACTACGAGCAGTACTTC
CDR3 protein: CASSSATDLNYEQYF
V gene: TRBV5-1
clone size: .
D gene: .
CDR3 length: 15
J gene: TRBJ2-7

CDR3 DNA: TGTGCCAGCAGGGTTTTCGGGGGGCAAGGAATGAACACTGAAGCTTTCTTT
CDR3 protein: CASRVFGGQGMNTEAFF
V gene: TRBV12-3/TRBV12-4
clone size: many
D gene: .
CDR3 length: 17
J gene: TRBJ1-1

CDR3 DNA: TGTGCCAGCACCCGAGGGCACGGCGTCAATCAGCCCCAGCATTTT
CDR3 protein: CASTRGHGVNQPQHF
V gene: TRBV12-3/TRBV12-4
clone size: .
D gene: .
CDR3 length: 15
J gene: TRBJ1-5

CDR3 DNA: TGCGCCAGCAGCGCCGCGGGACATTGGGAGACCCAGTACTTC
CDR3 protein: CASSAAGHWETQYF
V gene: TRBV5-1
clone size: many
D gene: .
CDR3 length: 14
J gene: TRBJ2-5

CDR3 DNA: TGCGCCAGCAGCTTGGCCGTATCAACAGGGGGCCCTAACTATGGCTACACCTTC
CDR3 protein: CASSLAVSTGGPNYGYTF
V gene: TRBV5-1
clone size: many
D gene: TRBD1
CDR3 length: 18
J gene: TRBJ1-2

CDR3 DNA: TGTGCCAGCACCCGACTCTCGGGACAGGGCACAGATACGCAGTATTTT
CDR3 protein: CASTRLSGQGTDTQYF
V gene: TRBV27
clone size: many
D gene: TRBD1
CDR3 length: 16
J gene: TRBJ2-3

CDR3 DNA: TGCAGTGCTAGAGAATTTCACAACTCCTACGAGCAGTACTTC
CDR3 protein: CSAREFHNSYEQYF
V gene: TRBV20-1
clone size: medium-sized
D gene: .
CDR3 length: 14
J gene: TRBJ2-7

CDR3 DNA: TGCGCCAGCAGCCTTGGACTAGCGGGAGGTGAGACCCAGTACTTC
CDR3 protein: CASSLGLAGGETQYF
V gene: TRBV4-1
clone size: many
D gene: TRBD2
CDR3 length: 15
J gene: TRBJ2-5

CDR3 DNA: TGTGCCACGGGGGGGTGTGGGGGCTACGAGCAGTACTTC
CDR3 protein: CATGGCGGYEQYF
V gene: TRBV6-1
clone size: once
D gene: TRBD2
CDR3 length: 13
J gene: TRBJ2-7